The clone carrying this T cell receptor (beta chain) was counted at least ten times. Its antigen remains unknown. The data derive from a study of spatial heterogeneity in lung cancer. Study at large: Patients with untreated early-stage non-small cell lung cancer, numbering approximately 79, were the donors. Available follow-up PBMC samples, collected a median of roughly two years post-resection, were sequenced. Study results and caveats: Resection blood, more than follow-up blood, showed ubiquitous expanded tumor TCRs.

Single TCR cDNA molecules each had their own unique molecular identifier. Each CDR3 protein gets one entry after TCRdb re-called the 5' RACE reads with MiXCR. The table records about 52,000 distinct CDR3 sequences, 6.5% to 7.5% of them present only once. Between the trimmed V and J ends, which lost 7 bases and 1 base, there was a span of 17 bases. CDR3 length equals 15 residues. From germline, CDR1 is SQVTM and CDR2 ANQGSEA. The time point was: blood at routine non-recurrence follow-up after resection. Sequencing was performed on whole RNA extracted from tumor and nontumor lung tissue, or from frozen PBMC, and the material was left unsorted.

The V and J genes are TRBV29-1 and TRBJ2-1; D gene ambiguous. The sample in question was PBMCs, obtained at follow-up. The receptor comes from a female donor with early-stage non-small cell lung cancer. The CDR3 protein is CSAWAQTSSYNEQFF. The CDR3 DNA follows: TGCAGCGCGTGGGCTCAGACTTCTTCCTACAATGAGCAGTTCTTC.